The 30 T cell receptor beta chains below were found in one sample sequenced in a study of T cell changes during pregnancy in multiple sclerosis. Produced via immunoSEQ multiplex PCR; TCRdb's table is partial and in-frame only. The sample holds about 64,000 clones, 80% to 95% seen once. The sample consisted of peripheral blood, taken in the second trimester of pregnancy. All receptors derive from a female donor in good health, enrolled as a control in a pregnancy study.

The V and J genes are TRBV6-5 and TRBJ2-7, with 7 nucleotides matching TRBD2. Trimming removed 0 bases from V and 2 bases from J; junction bases left unmatched: 1. The germline gives CDR1 MNHEY, CDR2 SVGAGI. This CDR3 is built from 14 residues. As DNA, the CDR3 is TGTGCCAGCAGTTACTCCCTAGCGGCCTACGAGCAGTACTTC. Protein sequence: CASSYSLAAYEQYF.

The chain recombines TRBV7-9 with TRBJ2-1; D perhaps matches TRBD2 (5 bases). CDR1 and CDR2 (germline): SEHNR, FQNEAQ (reference sequence). The V and J ends lost 5 bases and 3 bases respectively, with 17 bases between them. The CDR3 totals 16 residues. CDR3 coding DNA: TGTGCCAGCAGCAACCCTCGGGATTTTTACTACAATGAGCAGTTCTTC. This sequence encodes CASSNPRDFYYNEQFF. Together with reference TRBV7-9 and TRBJ2-1, the CDR3 gives the full variable domain: DTGVSQNPRHKITKRGQNVTFRCDPISEHNRLYWYRQTLGQGPEFLTYFQNEAQLEKSRLLSDRFSAERPKGSFSTLEIQRTEQGDSAMYLCASSNPRDFYYNEQFFGPGTRLTVL.

The CDR3 DNA sequence: TGTGCCAGCACTCGGCAGGGGGACACTGAAGCTTTCTTT. Translating gives CASTRQGDTEAFF. The V call is TRBV2, the J call TRBJ1-1; 7 bases match TRBD1. Per the germline V gene, CDR1 is SNHLY and CDR2 is FYNNEI. The J segment lost 3 bases and the V segment lost 7 bases, leaving 5 bases of the junction unmatched. The CDR3 length is 13 residues. Using reference TRBV2 and TRBJ1-1 for the parts outside the CDR3, the full variable domain is EPEVTQTPSHQVTQMGQEVILRCVPISNHLYFYWYRQILGQKVEFLVSFYNNEISEKSEIFDDQFSVERPDGSNFTLKIRSTKLEDSAMYFCASTRQGDTEAFFGQGTRLTVV.

This clone was seen once. The rearrangement joins TRBV5-1 to TRBJ2-1; the D is unclear. V was trimmed by 3 bases and J by 2 bases, leaving 15 bases between them. Germline V gene data show CDR1 as SGHRS and CDR2 as YFSETQ. CDR3 length equals 16 residues. The CDR3 nucleotides are TGCGCCAGCAGCTCAGGATTCCAACGTGCCTACAATGAGCAGTTCTTC. It is translated as CASSSGFQRAYNEQFF.

This clone was detected only a few times. This chain uses TRBV5-4 with TRBJ1-1; 11 bases map to TRBD1. This CDR3 has 15 residues. Trimming cost V 3 bases and J 4 bases; bases outside gene matches: 5. Looked up from germline, CDR1 is SGHNT and CDR2 is YYREEE (reference sequence). In DNA form, the CDR3 reads TGTGCCAGCAGCTCTAGGACAGGGGGCATCACTGAAGCTTTCTTT. Protein: CASSSRTGGITEAFF.

The chain links TRBV4-2 to TRBJ1-1, with 8 bases identical to TRBD1. The CDR3 loop spans 16 amino acids. Germline CDR1 reads LGHNA; CDR2 reads YNFKEQ. With V trimmed by 4 bases and J by 1 base, 8 bases remained unmatched. This CDR3 reads CASSRSTGVGNTEAFF. CDR3 DNA sequence: TGTGCCAGCAGCCGATCGACAGGGGTAGGGAACACTGAAGCTTTCTTT.

V and J are TRBV6-1 and TRBJ1-5; TRBD1 matches at 7 bases. The CDR3 runs to 15 residues. Germline CDR1 is MNHNS and CDR2 is SASEGT. V shed 1 base and J 4 bases; nucleotides not matched to a gene: 4. The chain's CDR3 is CASSEVRGHNQPQHF. In DNA, the CDR3 is TGTGCCAGCAGTGAAGTTAGGGGGCATAATCAGCCCCAGCATTTT.

The chain is built from TRBV6-4 and TRBJ2-5, with TRBD2 matching over 9 bases. Germline V lookup: CDR1 MRHNA, CDR2 SNTAGT. CDR3 length: 18 amino acids. With V trimmed by 7 bases and J by 0 bases, 15 bases remained unmatched. The CDR3 DNA reads TGTGCCAGCACCGAACGGCGACTAGCGGTATCCGACCAAGAGACCCAGTACTTC. Protein sequence: CASTERRLAVSDQETQYF.

The chain joins TRBV7-9 to TRBJ1-5; D ambiguous. From germline, CDR1 is SEHNR and CDR2 FQNEAQ (reference sequence). The CDR3 contains 17 residues. Trimming stripped 3 bases from V and 2 bases from J, with 17 bases between. The CDR3 spells CASSFDPQTWGNQPQHF. CDR3 bases: TGTGCCAGCAGCTTCGATCCCCAGACATGGGGCAATCAGCCCCAGCATTTT. Full variable domain (outside the CDR3, taken from reference TRBV7-9 and TRBJ1-5): DTGVSQNPRHKITKRGQNVTFRCDPISEHNRLYWYRQTLGQGPEFLTYFQNEAQLEKSRLLSDRFSAERPKGSFSTLEIQRTEQGDSAMYLCASSFDPQTWGNQPQHFGDGTRLSIL.

This chain uses TRBV5-1 with TRBJ1-4; D remains ambiguous. The CDR3 runs to 14 residues. V gave up 0 bases and J gave up 0 bases, with 3 bases separating them. CDR1 SGHRS and CDR2 YFSETQ come from the germline V gene. Here the CDR3 reads CASSLAATNEKLFF. CDR3 nucleotides: TGCGCCAGCAGCTTGGCCGCAACTAATGAAAAACTGTTTTTT.

This chain connects TRBV9 to TRBJ2-5; TRBD2 matches 9 bases. After removal of 4 bases from V and 5 bases from J, the junction contained 9 bases not matched to a gene. The germline gives CDR1 SGDLS, CDR2 YYNGEE. The CDR3 consists of 15 residues. The CDR3 here is CASSPNGAGGETQYF. The DNA for the CDR3 is TGTGCCAGCAGCCCCAACGGGGCGGGGGGGGAGACCCAGTACTTC.

This rearrangement joins TRBV21-1 to TRBJ1-5. TRBV21-1 is a pseudogene locus. The CDR3 contains 17 residues. The CDR3 region is CASSTSPERGAGQPQHF. Written as DNA, the CDR3 is TGTGCCAGCAGCACCTCCCCGGAACGGGGGGCGGGACAGCCCCAGCATTTT.

To note about this clone: An end of the junction does not agree with germline; a read error may underlie this. This rearrangement joins TRBV28 to TRBJ2-2; 10 bases fit TRBD2. The CDR3 extends over 15 amino acids. Germline CDR1 MDHEN, CDR2 SYDVKM. The CDR3 sequence: CASSLALAGHRGAVF. CDR3 DNA sequence: TGTGCCAGCAGTTTGGCACTAGCGGGGCACCGGGGAGCTGTTTTT.

The chain carries TRBV7-2 and TRBJ2-3, with 10 positions matching TRBD2. V shed 3 bases and J 3 bases; nucleotides not matched to a gene: 3. This CDR3 contains 15 residues. Germline V CDR1 and CDR2: SGHTA, FQGNSA. The CDR3 sequence is CASSFPTSGTDTQYF. CDR3 DNA: TGTGCCAGCAGCTTCCCGACTAGCGGGACAGATACGCAGTATTTT.

The chain is built from TRBV19 and TRBJ2-7; perhaps TRBD1 as D (6 bases). This CDR3 is 15 amino acids long. V was pared by 6 bases and J by 0 bases, with 15 bases between. Germline V CDR1 and CDR2: LNHDA, SQIVND (reference sequence). The CDR3 coding sequence is TGTGCCAGTAGGGACAGTGCTTATAGCTCCTACGAGCAGTACTTC. Translation gives CASRDSAYSSYEQYF.

V is TRBV5-4 and J is TRBJ2-7; D gene unclear. The germline CDR1 and CDR2 sequences are SGHNT and YYREEE (reference sequence). V shed 0 bases and J shed 5 bases, with 15 bases lying between them. The CDR3 has 15 residues. The DNA for the CDR3 is TGTGCCAGCAGCTTGGACACCAGGAAGATCGACGAGCAGTACTTC. Amino acid sequence: CASSLDTRKIDEQYF.

The chain links TRBV18 to TRBJ1-2, with 8 nucleotides matching TRBD1. V was clipped by 3 bases and J by 6 bases; unmatched bases: 15. This CDR3 contains 17 residues. CDR1 and CDR2 (germline): KGHSH, LQKENI. This CDR3 is CASSPTRLTTGGDGYTF. CDR3 in DNA: TGTGCCAGCTCACCTACTCGGCTGACTACAGGGGGGGATGGCTACACCTTC.

This clone has a single count. The rearrangement links TRBV6-5 to TRBJ2-6; D not resolved. The CDR3 runs 16 residues. The germline CDR1 and CDR2 sequences are MNHEY and SVGAGI. Trimming left V 0 bases short and J 1 base short, with 7 bases between. CDR3 sequence: CASSYSEFSGANVLTF. CDR3 nucleotides: TGTGCCAGCAGTTACTCCGAGTTTTCTGGGGCCAACGTCCTGACTTTC.

The chain couples TRBV25-1 to TRBJ2-7, with D possibly matching TRBD2 (6 bases). Trimming shortened V by 5 bases and J by 0 bases, and 8 bases separated the two germline ends. The CDR3 loop spans 13 amino acids. The V gene's germline CDR1 is MGHDK and CDR2 SYGVNS. CDR3 DNA sequence: TGTGCCAGCAGTCGGGGGAGCTCCTACGAGCAGTACTTC. Amino acid sequence: CASSRGSSYEQYF.

CDR3 DNA sequence: TGTGCCAGCACCCCCTGGAAAGACACTTATGGCTACACCTTC. It codes for CASTPWKDTYGYTF. This chain joins TRBV28 and TRBJ1-2; D is ambiguous. Trimming pared 7 bases from V and 5 bases from J, leaving 17 bases between. This CDR3 has 14 amino acids. CDR1 MDHEN and CDR2 SYDVKM come from the germline V gene.

The table lists this clone with a count of one. The gene calls are TRBV7-9 and TRBJ2-1; 12 nucleotides match TRBD2. Trimming took 5 bases from V and 1 from J; bases not matched to a gene: 3. Germline values: CDR1 SEHNR, CDR2 FQNEAQ (reference sequence). The CDR3 extends over 16 amino acids. In nucleotides, the CDR3 is TGTGCCAGCAGCGGAACTAGCGGGGGGTCCTACAATGAGCAGTTCTTC. Translated: CASSGTSGGSYNEQFF.

V and J are TRBV11-2 and TRBJ2-5; TRBD2 matches at 7 bases. Germline-derived CDR1 and CDR2 are SGHAT and FQNNGV. CDR3 length: 15 residues. V shed 5 bases, J shed 3 bases, and the junction held 9 bases outside the gene matches. This CDR3 is CASSDGTTSEETQYF. CDR3 bases: TGTGCCAGCAGCGACGGGACTACCTCAGAAGAGACCCAGTACTTC. The full variable domain, completed using reference TRBV11-2 and TRBJ2-5, is EAGVAQSPRYKIIEKRQSVAFWCNPISGHATLYWYQQILGQGPKLLIQFQNNGVVDDSQLPKDRFSAERLKGVDSTLKIQPAKLEDSAVYLCASSDGTTSEETQYFGPGTRLLVL.

About this clone: At one of its ends the junction is not consistent with the germline gene, which may arise from a read error. The CDR3 reads CAWRSRAGVKTEAFF. CDR3 nucleotides: TGTGCCTGGAGGTCAAGGGCAGGGGTGAAAACTGAAGCTTTCTTT. The chain combines TRBV30 with TRBJ1-1, with D possibly matching TRBD1 (6 bases). The germline CDR1 and CDR2 sequences are GTSNPN and SVGIG (reference sequence). CDR3 length equals 15 residues.

The gene calls are TRBV27 and TRBJ1-6; D gene unclear. This CDR3 spans 12 amino acids. Looked up from germline, CDR1 is MNHEY and CDR2 is SMNVEV (reference sequence). The germline V and J ends were trimmed by 7 bases and 10 bases, with 11 bases remaining between them. CDR3 residues: CASTGSGSPLHF. In nucleotides, the CDR3 is TGTGCCAGCACGGGGTCAGGATCACCCCTCCACTTT.

J is TRBJ2-2 and V is TRBV27; 8 nucleotides align to TRBD1. The V gene's germline CDR1 is MNHEY and CDR2 SMNVEV (reference sequence). This CDR3 is built from 14 residues. V was pared by 6 bases and J by 2 bases, with 2 bases of the junction left unmatched. CDR3 protein: CASRDRANTGELFF. The CDR3 coding sequence is TGTGCCAGCAGGGACAGGGCCAACACCGGGGAGCTGTTTTTT.

The chain recombines TRBV7-6 with TRBJ2-7; tentatively, D is TRBD1 (5 bases). Germline V gives CDR1 SGHVS, CDR2 FNYEAQ. V lost 6 bases, J lost 3 bases, and 12 bases lay in between. This CDR3 is 13 amino acids long. The CDR3 nucleotides read TGTGCCAGCAGTTCGGACATAAGCTACGAGCAGTACTTC. Its translation: CASSSDISYEQYF.

The V call is TRBV2, the J call TRBJ1-6; 8 bases agree with TRBD1. Germline V gene lookup returns CDR1 SNHLY and CDR2 FYNNEI. Trimming cost V 4 bases and J 9 bases; bases outside gene matches: 5. The CDR3 runs 14 residues. The CDR3 here is CASSAGQAFSPLHF. CDR3 nucleotides: TGTGCCAGCAGTGCGGGACAGGCGTTTTCACCCCTCCACTTT.

This clone has at least ten counts. The J gene is TRBJ1-1, the V gene TRBV5-4, with TRBD1 as a possible D gene (5 bases). There are 13 residues in the CDR3. Germline V lookup: CDR1 SGHNT, CDR2 YYREEE (reference sequence). Trimming pared 4 bases from V and 1 base from J, leaving 8 bases between. The CDR3 sequence: CASSLQENTEAFF. DNA for the CDR3: TGTGCCAGCAGCCTACAGGAGAACACTGAAGCTTTCTTT.

This chain connects TRBV11-3 to TRBJ2-1, with D uncertain. Germline CDR1 is SGHNT and CDR2 is YENEEA. The CDR3 has 19 amino acids. Trimming removed 0 bases at V and 1 base at J, with 19 bases between. The CDR3 reads CASSLDQGGSTRSYNEQFF. The CDR3 bases are TGTGCCAGCAGCTTAGATCAAGGTGGTAGTACGAGGTCCTACAATGAGCAGTTCTTC.

The chain uses TRBV7-2 and TRBJ2-7, with 9 bases identical to TRBD2. Germline V gives CDR1 SGHTA, CDR2 FQGNSA. V lost 5 bases and J lost 1; bases outside the gene matches: 6. The CDR3 has 15 amino acids. CDR3 region: CASSLETSGSYEQYF. In DNA form, the CDR3 reads TGTGCCAGCAGCCTTGAGACTAGCGGTTCCTACGAGCAGTACTTC.